The subject of this entry is one T cell receptor beta chain. Its antigen is unknown. The CDR3 spans 15 residues. V was clipped by 4 bases and J by 3 bases; unmatched bases: 6. Germline loops: CDR1 MDHEN, CDR2 SYDVKM. This sample stems from a study of cytomegalovirus exposure and HLA in healthy donors. Study observations and caveats: When analyzed later, the rates of TCR association showed variation by HLA locus, with DRB1 the most and HLA-C the fewest. Presence/absence analyses treated sequencing depth as roughly uniform across donors.

Both 60 Vbeta primers and 13 Jbeta primers went into the PCR. Clones were sequenced by immunoSEQ multiplex PCR, and TCRdb holds only the in-frame ones, with some missing. The table has about 150,000 clones, roughly four fifths seen once. The sample taken for sequencing was PBMCs. This sequence originates from a woman aged 45-65 years in good health and CMV-seropositive. The chain combines TRBV28 with TRBJ2-7, with 10 bases that match TRBD2. The CDR3 spells CASSSSGRAFYEQYF. The CDR3 nucleotides read TGTGCCAGCAGTTCGAGCGGGAGGGCCTTCTACGAGCAGTACTTC.